The 29 T cell receptor beta chains below were found in one sample sequenced in a study of blood T cells in healthy people across ages. Combining a sample-barcoded 5' primer with a J-beta primer mix, a second PCR ran for roughly 6 to 11 cycles. TCRdb redid the calling of the 5' RACE reads with MiXCR, one entry per CDR3 protein. Among roughly 700,000 distinct CDR3 sequences listed, around 45% were seen once. Sequencing input: blood. These receptors were taken from an older woman in good health.

This chain joins TRBV3-1 and TRBJ2-7; D remains unclear. V was shortened by 1 base and J by 3 bases, with 10 bases between the two germline ends. CDR1 and CDR2 from the germline V gene are LGHDT and YNNKEL (reference sequence). This CDR3 has 14 residues. CDR3 DNA sequence: TGTGCCAGCAGCCAAGGGGCGGTTCTCTACGAGCAGTACTTC. Protein sequence: CASSQGAVLYEQYF.

The CDR3 sequence: CASSLLEGEQYF. DNA of the CDR3: TGTGCCAGCAGCTTACTAGAGGGCGAGCAGTACTTC. The chain employs TRBV7-8 and TRBJ2-5; weak D call: TRBD2 (5 bases). The J call may not be correct, given that the DNA end is closer to TRBJ2-7. Germline CDR1 and CDR2: SGHVS and FQNEAQ. This CDR3 spans 12 amino acids.

This clonotype was seen a handful of times. The V gene is TRBV7-2, the J gene TRBJ2-3, with 7 bases fitting TRBD2. The CDR3 has 15 residues. Trimming cost V 5 bases and J 3 bases; bases outside gene matches: 8. From germline, CDR1 is SGHTA and CDR2 FQGNSA. The CDR3 loop is CASSPRAGVTDTQYF. The CDR3 DNA reads as TGTGCCAGCAGCCCCAGGGCGGGAGTAACAGATACGCAGTATTTT. Full variable domain (outside the CDR3, taken from reference TRBV7-2 and TRBJ2-3): GAGVSQSPSNKVTEKGKDVELRCDPISGHTALYWYRQSLGQGLEFLIYFQGNSAPDKSGLPSDRFSAERTGGSVSTLTIQRTQQEDSAVYLCASSPRAGVTDTQYFGPGTRLTVL.

The V and J genes are TRBV20-1 and TRBJ2-1, with D maybe TRBD2 (6 bases). Germline V gene lookup returns CDR1 DFQATT and CDR2 SNEGSKA (reference sequence). The CDR3 consists of 17 residues. Trimming cost V 0 bases and J 7 bases, with 22 bases left between them. Written as DNA, the CDR3 is TGCAGTGCTAGAGATGCGAGGCGGCTAGCGATTGAGAATGAGCAGTTCTTC. It specifies CSARDARRLAIENEQFF.

The chain combines TRBV2 with TRBJ2-6; D is uncertain. This CDR3 has 15 residues. Germline V gives CDR1 SNHLY, CDR2 FYNNEI. The V gene lost 4 bases and the J gene lost 0 bases, with 7 bases spanning the gap. The CDR3 spells CASSGSLSGANVLTF. The CDR3 coding sequence is TGTGCCAGCAGTGGGTCCCTCTCTGGGGCCAACGTCCTGACTTTC.

This clonotype occurred many times. This sequence joins TRBV5-1 and TRBJ2-7; TRBD1 aligns across 7 bases. In germline, CDR1 is SGHRS, CDR2 YFSETQ. This CDR3 has 14 amino acids. After removal of 0 bases from V and 3 bases from J, the junction contained 3 bases not matched to a gene. CDR3 in amino acids: CASSLVPGGYEQYF. Here the CDR3 DNA reads TGCGCCAGCAGCTTGGTCCCAGGGGGCTACGAGCAGTACTTC.

This clonotype was found a few times. The chain joins TRBV7-9 to TRBJ2-7; D is undetermined. CDR1 and CDR2 from the germline V gene are SEHNR and FQNEAQ (reference sequence). There are 15 residues in the CDR3. The ends were cut back, 2 bases at V and 0 bases at J, with 11 bases in the middle. In DNA form, the CDR3 reads TGTGCCAGCAGCTTAAGGGCGGATTCCTCCTACGAGCAGTACTTC. Translation gives CASSLRADSSYEQYF.

The rearrangement uses TRBV6-2 or TRBV6-3 and TRBJ1-1; D possibly corresponds to TRBD1 (6 bases). The ends were cut back, 5 bases at V and 0 bases at J, with 13 bases in the middle. Germline V CDR1 and CDR2: MNHEY, SVGEGT. The CDR3 totals 15 residues. CDR3 region: CASSRPTGLNTEAFF. Here the CDR3 DNA reads TGTGCCAGCAGTCGCCCGACAGGCTTGAACACTGAAGCTTTCTTT.

This clonotype was seen a few times. The V call is TRBV6-2 or TRBV6-3, the J call TRBJ2-5; the D is unclear. Trimming removed 5 bases at V and 7 bases at J, with 11 bases between. The germline V gene encodes CDR1 MNHEY and CDR2 SVGEGT. There are 12 residues in the CDR3. CDR3 protein: CASSDDLGTQYF. CDR3 DNA sequence: TGTGCCAGCAGTGATGATCTCGGGACCCAGTACTTC.

This chain connects TRBV11-2 to TRBJ1-2; 11 bases are a match to TRBD1. Germline values: CDR1 SGHAT, CDR2 FQNNGV. With V trimmed by 5 bases and J by 7 bases, 9 bases remained unmatched. This CDR3 is 15 amino acids long. CDR3 sequence (DNA): TGTGCCAGCAGCCAATTCGGGACAGGGGGGTTTGGCTACACCTTC. The encoded protein is CASSQFGTGGFGYTF. Using reference TRBV11-2 and TRBJ1-2 for the parts outside the CDR3, the full variable domain is EAGVAQSPRYKIIEKRQSVAFWCNPISGHATLYWYQQILGQGPKLLIQFQNNGVVDDSQLPKDRFSAERLKGVDSTLKIQPAKLEDSAVYLCASSQFGTGGFGYTFGSGTRLTVV.

This clonotype was detected only a few times. The rearrangement links TRBV2 to TRBJ1-1; no clear D gene. Trimming took off 9 bases at V and 0 bases at J, with 11 bases between the two ends. This CDR3 contains 13 residues. The germline V gene encodes CDR1 SNHLY and CDR2 FYNNEI. The CDR3 bases are TGTGCCAGTTCAAGCTACATGAACACTGAAGCTTTCTTT. Translation: CASSSYMNTEAFF.

This chain uses TRBV4-2 with TRBJ2-7; 8 bases map to TRBD2. Near its end, the DNA agrees better with TRBJ2-1, so the J call may be wrong. The length of the CDR3 is 16 residues. Germline-derived CDR1 and CDR2 are LGHNA and YNFKEQ. The DNA of the CDR3 is TGTGCCAGCAGCCAAGCTCGTACAGCGGGAGTACAGGAGCAGTTCTTC. It specifies CASSQARTAGVQEQFF.

This chain's CDR3 is CASSPPGQGLEYF. CDR3 nucleotide sequence: TGTGCCAGCTCACCACCGGGACAGGGGCTGGAGTACTTC. The chain is built from TRBV18 and TRBJ2-7, with 10 positions matching TRBD1. J was trimmed by 11 bases and V by 0 bases; bases with no gene match: 4. There are 13 residues in the CDR3. Germline V gene data show CDR1 as KGHSH and CDR2 as LQKENI.

This clonotype was counted between two and nine times. The rearrangement uses TRBV6-1 and TRBJ2-7; TRBD1 might be the D (5 bases). V lost 3 bases to trimming and J lost 3 bases, with 12 bases between them. The V gene's germline CDR1 is MNHNS and CDR2 SASEGT. This CDR3 spans 14 amino acids. The CDR3 reads CASSELGHNYEQYF. In DNA, the CDR3 is TGTGCCAGCAGTGAGCTTGGACACAACTACGAGCAGTACTTC.

About this clonotype: Possible read error: a much larger clone is one base away. The rearrangement joins TRBV27 to TRBJ1-2, with D perhaps TRBD1 (5 bases). Trimming removed 4 bases at V and 4 bases at J, with 19 bases between. This CDR3 is 16 amino acids long. CDR1 and CDR2 from the germline V gene are MNHEY and SMNVEV (reference sequence). CDR3: CASSSRDGVGVYGYTF. CDR3 nucleotide sequence: TGTGCCAGCAGTTCCCGGGACGGGGTCGGCGTCTATGGCTACACCTTC.

This CDR3 is CATSRGPLGNTGELFF. The CDR3 region has the DNA TGTGCCACCAGCAGAGGCCCCCTCGGGAACACCGGGGAGCTGTTTTTT. This rearrangement joins TRBV15 to TRBJ2-2, with D hard to call. The germline V gene encodes CDR1 LNHNV and CDR2 YYDKDF (reference sequence). This CDR3 spans 16 amino acids. V dropped 1 base and J dropped 1 base, with 10 bases sitting between them.

This clonotype occurred once. The chain combines TRBV28 with TRBJ2-4, with TRBD2 identical over 9 bases. V trimming: 4 bases; J trimming: 2 bases; junction bases outside the gene matches: 15. CDR3 size: 19 residues. The germline gives CDR1 MDHEN, CDR2 SYDVKM. The CDR3 is CASSSLGGNSGSSKNIQYF. CDR3 sequence (DNA): TGTGCCAGCAGTTCCCTAGGGGGTAATAGCGGGAGTTCCAAAAACATTCAGTACTTC.

Comment on this clonotype: Germline is not matched at one junction end, which may reflect a read error. The chain links TRBV3-1 to TRBJ1-2; D may be TRBD1 (5 bases). Germline V CDR1 and CDR2: LGHDT, YNNKEL (reference sequence). The CDR3 has 15 amino acids. In DNA, the CDR3 is TGTGCCGGCAGCCAAGATCAGTTGGGGGACTATGGCTACACCTTC. Translating it yields CAGSQDQLGDYGYTF. The full variable domain, in which reference TRBV3-1 and TRBJ1-2 provide the parts outside the CDR3, is DTAVSQTPKYLVTQMGNDKSIKCEQNLGHDTMYWYKQDSKKFLKIMFSYNNKELIINETVPNRFSPKSPDKAHLNLHINSLELGDSAVYFCAGSQDQLGDYGYTFGSGTRLTVV.

A few counts support this clonotype. The J gene is TRBJ2-5, the V gene TRBV21-1. TRBV21-1 is recorded as a pseudogene. The CDR3 is 13 amino acids. CDR3 nucleotide sequence: TGTGCCAGCGGGTCCAGGTCCGTAGAGACCCAGTACTTC. Its protein is CASGSRSVETQYF.

The CDR3 nucleotides are TGTGCCACCAGTGATACCGGGACACTGCCCTACAATGAGCAGTTCTTC. This codes for CATSDTGTLPYNEQFF. The chain carries TRBV24-1 and TRBJ2-1; tentatively, D is TRBD1 (6 bases). V was trimmed by 3 bases and J by 2 bases, leaving 13 bases between them. This CDR3 is 16 amino acids long. Germline CDR1 reads KGHDR; CDR2 reads SFDVKD.

This chain connects TRBV27 to TRBJ1-4, with D perhaps matching TRBD1 (5 bases). The CDR3 is made up of 15 amino acids. V was shortened by 8 bases and J by 8 bases, with 21 bases between the two germline ends. Germline values: CDR1 MNHEY, CDR2 SMNVEV (reference sequence). The CDR3 region is CASSPLWDRGEKLFF. In DNA form, the CDR3 reads TGTGCCAGCTCACCTTTATGGGACCGAGGGGAAAAACTGTTTTTT.

V and J are TRBV7-2 and TRBJ2-1, with TRBD2 identical over 8 bases. The CDR3 length is 16 residues. CDR1 and CDR2 (germline): SGHTA, FQGNSA. Trimming took 5 bases from V and 4 from J; bases not matched to a gene: 10. CDR3 DNA sequence: TGTGCCAGCAGCCCGCGAAGCGGGAGCGGTTACAATGAGCAGTTCTTC. Translating it yields CASSPRSGSGYNEQFF. Variable domain in full (rest from reference TRBV7-2 and TRBJ2-1): GAGVSQSPSNKVTEKGKDVELRCDPISGHTALYWYRQSLGQGLEFLIYFQGNSAPDKSGLPSDRFSAERTGGSVSTLTIQRTQQEDSAVYLCASSPRSGSGYNEQFFGPGTRLTVL.

The J gene is TRBJ2-1, the V gene TRBV21-1; no check of the table's D call, TRBD1, against the DNA was made. TRBV21-1 is tagged as a pseudogene. The CDR3 consists of 15 residues. CDR3 in amino acids: CASSATGDGTYEQFF. In DNA, the CDR3 is TGTGCCAGCAGCGCGACAGGGGACGGCACCTACGAGCAGTTCTTC.

This clonotype has only one observation. The chain has TRBV20-1 and TRBJ2-5; 11 nucleotides align to TRBD2. CDR3 length equals 15 residues. The germline V gene encodes CDR1 DFQATT and CDR2 SNEGSKA (reference sequence). V lost 6 bases, J lost 5 bases, and 11 bases stayed unmatched. Written as DNA, the CDR3 is TGCAGTGCCCGAATGCTACTAGCGGGAGACGAGACCCAGTACTTC. Its translation is CSARMLLAGDETQYF.

This clonotype was seen a few times. The rearrangement joins TRBV29-1 to TRBJ2-1; the D call may be TRBD1 or TRBD2 (5 bases each). The CDR3 length is 14 residues. Germline V lookup: CDR1 SQVTM, CDR2 ANQGSEA. Trimming took off 5 bases at V and 0 bases at J, with 11 bases between the two ends. CDR3: CSVLGRSSYNEQFF. For the CDR3, the DNA is TGCAGCGTTCTGGGACGAAGCTCCTACAATGAGCAGTTCTTC.

The gene calls are TRBV7-9 and TRBJ2-7, with 7 nucleotides matching TRBD2. This CDR3 region has 13 residues. J lost 5 bases, V lost 3 bases, and 4 bases had no gene match. Germline CDR1 is SEHNR and CDR2 is FQNEAQ (reference sequence). Here the CDR3 DNA reads TGTGCCAGCAGCTTTACTAGCGACCACGAGCAGTACTTC. It translates to CASSFTSDHEQYF.

This chain links TRBV20-1 with TRBJ2-3, with TRBD2 identical over 11 bases. This CDR3 comprises 15 residues. Germline V gene data show CDR1 as DFQATT and CDR2 as SNEGSKA (reference sequence). Trimming removed 6 bases from V and 11 bases from J; junction bases left unmatched: 16. The CDR3 DNA is TGCAGTGCCCTGGGGGATAGCGGGAGGGCCTTTTGGCAGTATTTT. Residues: CSALGDSGRAFWQYF.

As for this clonotype: One junction end does not reproduce the germline sequence, and a read error may be involved. The chain employs TRBV29-1 and TRBJ1-4; tentative D call: TRBD1 (5 bases). This CDR3 spans 15 amino acids. The V gene's germline CDR1 is SQVTM and CDR2 ANQGSEA. The DNA of the CDR3 is TGCAGCGTTGGGGCTTCACAGGCCTCTAATGAAGAACTGTTTTTT. Translating gives CSVGASQASNEELFF.

A few counts support this clonotype. The rearrangement links TRBV29-1 to TRBJ2-4; D is unresolved. The DNA end lines up better with TRBJ2-7; the J call may be wrong. CDR1 and CDR2 from the germline V gene are SQVTM and ANQGSEA. This CDR3 is 11 amino acids long. The CDR3 DNA reads TGCAGCGTCAACCGGGCATCCGAGCAGTACTTC. It yields the protein CSVNRASEQYF.